Listed below are T cell receptor beta chains from one sample, sequenced in a study of T cell repertoires in cytomegalovirus infection. TCRdb independently ran MiXCR on the reads; one entry per CDR3 protein. The top ten hold 18% of the sample, which has roughly 700,000 distinct CDR3 sequences, roughly 33% seen once. These TCRs are of unknown antigen specificity. Material: cultured PBMCs, obtained from culture after CMV antigen stimulation. These receptors were obtained from a human donor in good health (CMV status not recorded). Some clones in this sample may be carry-over from other donors' samples. Both conserved end residues are trimmed from each CDR3.

>TRBV24-1
ATSQLAGAGETQY
>TRBV7-9
ASSLARWDTQY
>TRBV7-9
ASSLALGDRNTGELF
>TRBV5-4
ASSLIGQNYGYT
>TRBV6-5
ASSMSRGEAF
>TRBV9
ASSSGPGVQETQY
>TRBV10-2
ASSEVLGGDYGYT
>TRBV7-9
ASSTRTSGGGTDTQY
>TRBV12-3/TRBV12-4
ASGASNEQY
>TRBV4-2
ASSQEEGADNQPQH
>TRBV7-2
ASSLGRDRVYEQF
>TRBV7-9
ASSSAYRSTGQGVYEQY
>TRBV7-2
ASSRRGLETGELF
>TRBV2
ASSEFRGYDQPQH
>TRBV20-1
SAITSGGLYEQY
>TRBV7-2
ASSFKGGQGVSYT
>TRBV7-2
ASSLYEGGGSPLH